Shown below are 20 T cell receptor beta chains from a single sample sequenced in a study of blood T cell repertoires in COVID-19. Produced via immunoSEQ multiplex PCR; TCRdb's table is partial and in-frame only. The sample contains some 180,000 clones, approximately 85% of which appear only once. Material: peripheral blood. These receptor sequences come from a woman aged 55-69 years with acute or convalescent COVID-19.

CDR3 sequence (DNA): TGTGCCAGCAGCGCCGAGGGCAGGCGGAAAGAGACCCAGTACTTC. Its protein is CASSAEGRRKETQYF. The chain employs TRBV9 and TRBJ2-5; TRBD2 might be the D (5 bases). This CDR3 is built from 15 residues. The germline V gene has CDR1 SGDLS and CDR2 YYNGEE. The ends were cut back, 3 bases at V and 3 bases at J, with 15 bases in the middle.

The chain carries TRBV11-2 and TRBJ1-2, with a possible D match to TRBD1 (6 bases). The CDR3 spans 15 residues. Germline V CDR1 and CDR2: SGHAT, FQNNGV. Trimming left V 1 base short and J 7 bases short, with 16 bases between. CDR3 DNA sequence: TGTGCCAGCAGCTTAGGGGGTCAGGGGCCCGGTGGCTACACCTTC. It is translated as CASSLGGQGPGGYTF.

The chain combines TRBV28 with TRBJ2-1, with TRBD2 matching 11 bases. J lost 9 bases, V lost 2 bases, and 3 bases had no gene match. This CDR3 has 14 amino acids. Per germline, CDR1 MDHEN and CDR2 SYDVKM. Here the CDR3 DNA reads TGTGCCAGCAGTTTAGGTAGCGGGAGGGGTGAGCAGTTCTTC. Protein: CASSLGSGRGEQFF.

The chain couples TRBV19 to TRBJ1-1; 7 bases are shared with TRBD1. The CDR3 covers 14 residues. Trimming at V came to 6 bases and at J to 7 bases, leaving 11 bases not matched to a gene. Germline V gene lookup returns CDR1 LNHDA and CDR2 SQIVND (reference sequence). CDR3 in DNA: TGTGCCAGTAGCCCGGACAGGACCTTGGGTGAAGCTTTCTTT. Translated: CASSPDRTLGEAFF.

The gene calls are TRBV6-5 and TRBJ2-1; 9 nucleotides align to TRBD1. The germline gives CDR1 MNHEY, CDR2 SVGAGI. J was trimmed by 7 bases and V by 4 bases; bases with no gene match: 11. The CDR3 runs 16 residues. CDR3 DNA sequence: TGTGCCAGCAGTTCTCATCCGGGACAGGGATTTAATGAGCAGTTCTTC. It specifies CASSSHPGQGFNEQFF.

This chain connects TRBV9 to TRBJ2-1; tentative D call: TRBD2 (6 bases). There are 15 residues in the CDR3. V shed 4 bases and J shed 2 bases, with 13 bases lying between them. Per the germline V gene, CDR1 is SGDLS and CDR2 is YYNGEE. CDR3 loop: CASSTRLGTYNEQFF. The CDR3 nucleotides are TGTGCCAGCAGCACGAGACTAGGGACCTACAATGAGCAGTTCTTC.

V is TRBV27 and J is TRBJ1-5; a possible D gene is TRBD1 (6 bases). CDR3 size: 14 residues. Germline assignment: CDR1 MNHEY and CDR2 SMNVEV (reference sequence). Trimming removed 3 bases from V and 0 bases from J, with 6 bases in between. In nucleotides, the CDR3 is TGTGCCAGCAGTTTGACAGGTAGCAATCAGCCCCAGCATTTT. Translated, it gives CASSLTGSNQPQHF.

This clone was observed a single time. This chain joins TRBV18 and TRBJ1-1; 12 positions match TRBD1. This CDR3 is built from 16 residues. V gave up 8 bases and J gave up 0 bases; unmatched junction bases: 7. Germline-derived CDR1 and CDR2 are KGHSH and LQKENI. The CDR3, as DNA: TGTGCCAGCCAGGGACAGGGGGCGGATTTGAACACTGAAGCTTTCTTT. Translating gives CASQGQGADLNTEAFF.

V and J are TRBV28 and TRBJ2-3; TRBD1 matches 8 bases. J gave up 6 bases and V 3 bases, and 8 bases lay outside the gene matches. Germline V lookup: CDR1 MDHEN, CDR2 SYDVKM. The CDR3 is 15 residues long. The CDR3 nucleotides read TGTGCCAGCAGTTTCTTGATAGGGACAGGCGATACGCAGTATTTT. This gives the protein CASSFLIGTGDTQYF.

The chain uses TRBV2 and TRBJ1-5; D not certain. There are 12 residues in the CDR3. V dropped 6 bases and J dropped 0 bases, with 3 bases sitting between them. Germline assignment: CDR1 SNHLY and CDR2 FYNNEI. The CDR3 protein is CASRSSNQPQHF. The DNA for the CDR3 is TGTGCCAGCAGGAGTAGCAATCAGCCCCAGCATTTT.

This clone has just one count. V gene TRBV6-5 combines with J gene TRBJ1-3; D unresolved. Germline V gene sequence: CDR1 MNHEY, CDR2 SVGAGI. Deletions cut 2 bases from V and 7 bases from J, with 9 bases between. CDR3 length: 13 residues. The CDR3 DNA follows: TGTGCCAGCAGTTACAATAACGCGAACACCATATATTTT. Amino acid sequence: CASSYNNANTIYF.

This chain uses TRBV6-5 with TRBJ1-1; no definite D call. Trimming removed 0 bases from V and 0 bases from J, with 5 bases in between. This CDR3 comprises 14 residues. CDR1 is MNHEY, CDR2 SVGAGI, per germline. The CDR3 spells CASSYSNMNTEAFF. The DNA of the CDR3 is TGTGCCAGCAGTTACTCAAACATGAACACTGAAGCTTTCTTT.

The rearrangement uses TRBV4-2 and TRBJ1-4; D might be TRBD1 (5 bases). The CDR3 sequence is 15 residues long. V lost 0 bases and J lost 7, with 12 bases in between. The germline V gene has CDR1 LGHNA and CDR2 YNFKEQ. Written as DNA, the CDR3 is TGTGCCAGCAGCCAAGACGGGGGTATTGGTGAAAAACTGTTTTTT. This translates into CASSQDGGIGEKLFF.

The V and J genes are TRBV7-3 and TRBJ2-6; D is unresolved. The germline gives CDR1 SGHTA, CDR2 FQGTGA. The length of the CDR3 is 14 residues. V gave up 6 bases and J gave up 0 bases, with 6 bases separating them. CDR3 loop: CASSLSSGANVLTF. CDR3 coding DNA: TGTGCCAGCAGTCTAAGCTCTGGGGCCAACGTCCTGACTTTC.

V and J are TRBV9 and TRBJ1-2; TRBD1 might be the D (5 bases). The germline gives CDR1 SGDLS, CDR2 YYNGEE. The CDR3 consists of 13 residues. The ends were cut back, 3 bases at V and 5 bases at J, with 11 bases in the middle. The CDR3 loop is CASSGSGTYGYTF. The CDR3 nucleotides are TGTGCCAGCAGCGGCAGTGGGACTTATGGCTACACCTTC.

The chain has TRBV12-5 and TRBJ2-2, with 9 bases that match TRBD1. This CDR3 is 15 amino acids long. Germline CDR1 is LGHNT and CDR2 is FRNRAP. The ends lost 4 bases at V and 4 bases at J; junction bases unmatched: 4. CDR3 loop: CASGWGQGFTGELFF. The CDR3 nucleotides are TGTGCTAGTGGTTGGGGACAGGGTTTCACCGGGGAGCTGTTTTTT.

A few counts support this clone. The rearrangement links TRBV5-8 to TRBJ2-7; 9 bases match TRBD1. The CDR3 loop spans 14 amino acids. Trimming took 4 bases from V and 13 from J; bases not matched to a gene: 15. Germline V gene sequence: CDR1 SGHTS, CDR2 YDEGEE. The CDR3, as DNA: TGTGCCAGCAGCCTCCGGGACAGGGTTTTTGGTGCATACTTC. This translates into CASSLRDRVFGAYF.

The gene calls are TRBV4-2 and TRBJ1-1; no definite D call. Trimming stripped 0 bases from V and 0 bases from J, with 11 bases between. This CDR3 is 16 amino acids long. CDR1 and CDR2 from the germline V gene are LGHNA and YNFKEQ. The CDR3 spells CASSQDAIVVNTEAFF. The CDR3, as DNA: TGTGCCAGCAGCCAAGATGCGATAGTGGTGAACACTGAAGCTTTCTTT.

In regard to this clone: This CDR3 is also generated by other DNA sequences in the sample. The rearrangement links TRBV9 to TRBJ1-1; no clear D gene. CDR1 SGDLS and CDR2 YYNGEE come from the germline V gene. The CDR3 runs 14 residues. V shed 2 bases and J shed 0 bases, with 8 bases lying between them. CDR3 residues: CASSVGGMNTEAFF. The CDR3 DNA sequence: TGTGCCAGCAGCGTGGGCGGGATGAACACTGAAGCTTTCTTT.

The V call is TRBV7-8, the J call TRBJ2-3, with TRBD2 matching over 11 bases. CDR3 size: 16 residues. The germline gives CDR1 SGHVS, CDR2 FQNEAQ. V shed 3 bases, J shed 4 bases, and the junction held 6 bases outside the gene matches. The CDR3 DNA sequence: TGTGCCAGCAGCTTTGGGACTAGCGGTCCCCCAGATACGCAGTATTTT. It codes for CASSFGTSGPPDTQYF.